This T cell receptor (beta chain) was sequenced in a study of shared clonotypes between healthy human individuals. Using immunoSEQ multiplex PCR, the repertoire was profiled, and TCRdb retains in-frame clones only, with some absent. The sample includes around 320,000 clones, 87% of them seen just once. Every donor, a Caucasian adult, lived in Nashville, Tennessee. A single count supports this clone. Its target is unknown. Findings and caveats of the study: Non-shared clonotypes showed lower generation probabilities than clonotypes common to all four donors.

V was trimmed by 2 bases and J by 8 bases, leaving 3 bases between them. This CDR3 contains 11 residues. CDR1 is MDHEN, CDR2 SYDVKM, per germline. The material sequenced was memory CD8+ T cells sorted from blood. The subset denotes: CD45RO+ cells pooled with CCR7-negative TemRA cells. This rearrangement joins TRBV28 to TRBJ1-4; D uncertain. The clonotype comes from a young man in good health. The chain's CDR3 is CASSLEEKLFF. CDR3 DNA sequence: TGTGCCAGCAGTTTAGAGGAAAAACTGTTTTTT.